This record covers a single TCR beta chain. The antigen remains unidentified. This sample also contains other DNA sequences that code for the same CDR3. The study reverse transcribed the entire isolated RNA, so it sequenced expressed TCRB transcripts. Profiling relied on immunoSEQ multiplex PCR, and the TCRdb table lists in-frame clones only, not all of them. Of 810,000 or so clones listed, roughly a sixth are singletons. These data are taken from a study of beta chain features in type 1 diabetes. Study-level background: No age, gender or cell yield differences were seen between patients and healthy donors. Findings and caveats of the study: Patients' naive, central memory and Treg TCRB repertoires seemed closer to one another than those of healthy donors. No resolution was reached here on whether HLA type influences TCRB rearrangement. High TCR expression in some cells could lead to their over-representation in cDNA sequencing.

Germline V gene sequence: CDR1 SEHNR, CDR2 FQNEAQ (reference sequence). The V end was cut by 4 bases, the J end by 2 bases, with 9 bases between. The length of the CDR3 is 13 residues. This TCR was recovered from a young woman in good health. The gene calls are TRBV7-9 and TRBJ2-7; either TRBD1 or TRBD2 may fit D (5 bases each). Sequencing was performed on naive CD4+ T cells from blood. CDR3 nucleotide sequence: TGTGCCAGCAGCTACGAGGGGCCCTACGAGCAGTACTTC. Its protein product is CASSYEGPYEQYF.